This T cell receptor beta chain appears in the sequencing data of a study of yellow fever vaccine responses in identical twins. Overall study results and limits: Convergence reportedly seemed to mark part of the twins' vaccine T cell response, with personalization marking the rest.

The CDR3 runs to 13 residues. Germline assignment: CDR1 KGHSH and CDR2 LQKENI. V lost 3 bases and J lost 8, with 11 bases in between. TCRdb fed the RT-PCR reads into MiXCR, producing one record per CDR3 protein. The table lists several thousand distinct CDR3 sequences, about 86% of them singletons. This clonotype was detected a few times. Its antigen remains unidentified. The TCR originated in a woman aged 18-35 years who received the yellow fever vaccine. The sample here was T cells from blood (PBMCs), unsorted or a sorted subset (not recorded which), taken before or after yellow fever vaccination (not recorded which). This sequence joins TRBV18 and TRBJ2-4; D tentatively reads TRBD1 or TRBD2 (5 bases each). CDR3 residues: CASSPRDLDIQYF. The CDR3 DNA follows: TGTGCCAGCTCACCCCGGGACCTGGACATTCAGTACTTC.